This entry concerns a single TCR beta chain. Its antigen is unidentified. This record comes from a study of CD8+ T cells in alopecia areata. Study in general: Oral tofacitinib (5 to 10 mg twice daily) was administered to treated patients. The study gave tofacitinib for 6 to 18 months, then 6 months off drug. Study-level results: Affected scalp, especially in alopecia totalis/universalis, had a higher clonality than normal scalp did.

Extracted RNA was reverse transcribed into cDNA, the sequencing template. TCRdb keeps only in-frame clones here, not all; method: immunoSEQ multiplex PCR. The table lists hundreds of thousands of clones, about two thirds of them singletons, with approximately 1.2% in the top ten. Sampling of alopecia areata patients yielded lesional scalp punch biopsies as well as peripheral blood. The sample consisted of CD4+ T cells sorted from blood, taken at week 0. The TCR sequence derives from a human donor with alopecia areata.

Here the CDR3 reads CAWSVQRGQAVYNEQFF. CDR3 sequence (DNA): TGTGCCTGGAGTGTACAGAGGGGGCAAGCCGTCTACAATGAGCAGTTCTTC. The rearrangement uses TRBV30 and TRBJ2-1; TRBD1 matches at 7 bases. Trimming took 0 bases from V and 3 from J; bases not matched to a gene: 11. The CDR3 length is 17 residues. CDR1 and CDR2 from the germline V gene are GTSNPN and SVGIG (reference sequence).